This TCR beta chain was sequenced during a study of T cells in Graves' hyperthyroidism and ophthalmopathy (dated by TCRdb to between 2018 and 2020). Background for the entire study: TCR V-J signatures able to tell the groups apart were searched for in a discovery cohort of more than 90 patients, of whom roughly 42 had Graves' ophthalmopathy and about 60 had stable Graves' hyperthyroidism. The roughly 91 discovery patients were randomly divided into training and test sets at a 7:3 ratio. Prospective prediction of ophthalmopathy was tested in an independent validation cohort of approximately 18 hyperthyroidism patients and 17 patients who later progressed to ophthalmopathy. The paper describes TCR Vbeta CDR3 sequencing of 135 peripheral blood samples, made up of 43 ophthalmopathy patients, 70 to 75 hyperthyroidism patients and approximately 17 progressor patients. The study also compared thyroid tissue and blood T-cell repertoires from five or six Graves' hyperthyroidism patients. Following sampling, methimazole starting at 30 mg daily was given to hyperthyroidism patients, and high-dose intravenous methylprednisolone was given to ophthalmopathy patients. Here is what the overall study found, with its caveats: A model built on a 13 V-J signature distinguished ophthalmopathy from stable hyperthyroidism, reaching about 89% sensitivity and about 81% specificity in cross-validation and 80%/75% in testing. In validation, the model predicted progression to ophthalmopathy with around 71% sensitivity and less than 75% specificity, a median of about six months before onset. Most expanded thyroid clonotypes (frequency above 0.001) were also detected in blood, a finding suggesting that blood repertoires may reflect thyroid immune responses. No statistical method was used to fix the sample size in advance, and group allocation was not hidden from the investigators.

Any patient with an uncontrolled infection, another autoimmune disease, pregnancy or lactation was excluded. Diagnoses were established on the basis of clinical symptoms, serum thyroxine and TRAb, thyroid ultrasound, and orbital computed tomography. Total RNA was extracted with Trizol reagent, and quality was checked on an Agilent 2100 Bioanalyzer. Cut back by 4 bases and 7 bases, the V and J ends lie 14 bases apart. The CDR3 holds 14 amino acids from the cysteine to the phenylalanine. Only the CDR3 portion is preserved as DNA: 42 bases, with reading frame beginning at the first base. According to the germline V gene, CDR1 reads SGDLS and CDR2 reads YYNGEE. This clonotype was seen a single time. Its specific antigen is unknown. There are no base qualities to consult, and no much larger clone falls within one base. A solitary read yields weak support. The TCR beta CDR3 regions were amplified from RNA transcripts. The first round of RT-PCR for the TCR CDR3 was performed with the HTBI primer set and the Qiagen OneStep RT-PCR kit. Libraries were constructed in a second round of multiplex PCR, after which size selection and purification were performed. Paired-end sequencing of the libraries was performed with 100 bp reads on an Illumina HiSeq2000. In the original analysis: SOAPnuke was used to process the raw data, with reads discarded if the reads contained adapters or uncalled bases, had a mean Phred below 15, or lacked an exact constant-primer or identifier match. High-quality paired reads were merged using COPE v1.2.5, and each unique nucleotide sequence was defined as a clonotype. MiTCR v1.1 was used to align the clonotypes against IMGT TRBV, TRBD and TRBJ reference segments. The analysis was restricted to V-J combinations with a frequency above 0.0001, which together covered 99% to 99.2% of the repertoires. The TCS score was defined as F50 (clonal expansion) divided by E x V (chaos), with BLOSUM62-based TCRdist calculated between CDR3 peptides within each V-J. Welch's t-statistics and random forest reduced around 550 V-J features to around 14, which were used in a naive Bayes classifier (R e1071). The similarity between thyroid and blood repertoires was quantified using the Morisita-Horn index. Using fastp trimming at Q25 and MiXCR clonotype assembly, TCRdb reanalyzed the public sequencing data and kept in-frame beta chains. Rows with one shared CDR3 protein collapse into an entry with the most common genes and DNA. V and J calls and clone size were set by TCRdb, not the authors. Here the sample has 500,000 to 650,000 distinct CDR3 sequences; 46% occur a single time. Jointly, the top ten make up 35% to 50% of the sample.

Sequenced: peripheral blood or thyroid tissue (not recorded which). The receptor was isolated from an adult woman with Graves' disease, either hyperthyroidism or ophthalmopathy (not recorded which). In this chain, TRBV9 is recombined with TRBJ2-2, with the D gene uncertain. The base sequence is TGTGCCAGCAGCTCCCCGCTTGGCCTCGGGGAGCTGTTTTTT. Translated, this gives CASSSPLGLGELFF. Where the CDR3 stops, the reference TRBV9 and TRBJ2-2 genes take over; the full variable domain is DSGVTQTPKHLITATGQRVTLRCSPRSGDLSVYWYQQSLDQGLQFLIQYYNGEERAKGNILERFSAQQFPDLHSELNLSSLELGDSALYFCASSSPLGLGELFFGEGSRLTVL.